Listed here is a single T cell receptor (beta chain). What it binds is unknown. These data are taken from a study of cytomegalovirus exposure and HLA in healthy donors. With 60 Vbeta and 13 Jbeta primers, the PCR was carried out. Method: immunoSEQ multiplex PCR; TCRdb's copy keeps in-frame clones and lacks some. The top ten hold roughly 6.6% of the sample, which has about 170,000 clones, about 65% seen once. The study, taken as a whole, reports: Association with HLA alleles at 0.05 false discovery rate was found for roughly 17,000 TCR beta sequences in a later analysis.

Donors showed nominal health when sampled, although they likely had unrecorded immune exposures. The sample was PBMCs. The TCR originated in a man aged 35 to 55 in good health and CMV-seropositive.

CDR3 nucleotides: TGTGCCAGCAGCTCCGGGACAGGGGCTACTGAAGCTTTCTTT. As protein: CASSSGTGATEAFF. The rearrangement joins TRBV7-6 to TRBJ1-1; the match to TRBD1 covers 10 bases. Per germline, CDR1 SGHVS and CDR2 FNYEAQ. The CDR3 covers 14 residues. J was trimmed by 5 bases and V by 4 bases; bases with no gene match: 4.